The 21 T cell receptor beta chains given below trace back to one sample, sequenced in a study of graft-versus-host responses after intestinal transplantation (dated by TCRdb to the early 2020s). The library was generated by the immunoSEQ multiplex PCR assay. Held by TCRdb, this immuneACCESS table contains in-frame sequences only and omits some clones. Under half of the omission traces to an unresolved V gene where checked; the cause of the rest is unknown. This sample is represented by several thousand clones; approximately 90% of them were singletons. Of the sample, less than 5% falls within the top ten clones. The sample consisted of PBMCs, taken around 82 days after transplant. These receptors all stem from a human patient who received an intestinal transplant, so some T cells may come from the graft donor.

CDR3 sequence: CASSHTSGNEQFF. As DNA, the CDR3 is TGTGCCAGTAGTCATACTAGCGGAAATGAGCAGTTCTTC. This chain connects TRBV19 to TRBJ2-1, with 8 nucleotides matching TRBD2. V was clipped by 5 bases and J by 7 bases; unmatched bases: 4. The CDR3 totals 13 residues. CDR1 is LNHDA and CDR2 is SQIVND in the germline V gene (reference sequence).

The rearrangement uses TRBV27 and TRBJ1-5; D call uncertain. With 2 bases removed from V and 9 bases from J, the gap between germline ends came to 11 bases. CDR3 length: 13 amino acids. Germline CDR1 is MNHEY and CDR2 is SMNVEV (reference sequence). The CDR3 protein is CASSLRGDMPQHF. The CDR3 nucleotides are TGTGCCAGCAGTTTACGCGGGGATATGCCCCAGCATTTT.

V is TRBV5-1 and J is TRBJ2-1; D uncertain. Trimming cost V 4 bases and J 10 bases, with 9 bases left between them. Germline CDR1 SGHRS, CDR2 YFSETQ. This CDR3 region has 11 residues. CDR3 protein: CASSQELEQFF. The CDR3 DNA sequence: TGCGCCAGCAGCCAGGAACTAGAGCAGTTCTTC. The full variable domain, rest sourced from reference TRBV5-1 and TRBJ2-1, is KAGVTQTPRYLIKTRGQQVTLSCSPISGHRSVSWYQQTPGQGLQFLFEYFSETQRNKGNFPGRFSGRQFSNSRSEMNVSTLELGDSALYLCASSQELEQFFGPGTRLTVL.

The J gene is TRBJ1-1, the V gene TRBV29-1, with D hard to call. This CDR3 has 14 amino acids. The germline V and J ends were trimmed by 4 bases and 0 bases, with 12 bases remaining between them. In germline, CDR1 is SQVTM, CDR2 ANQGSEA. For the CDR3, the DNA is TGCAGCGTTGGAGAGGGTGGCTTGAACACTGAAGCTTTCTTT. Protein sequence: CSVGEGGLNTEAFF.

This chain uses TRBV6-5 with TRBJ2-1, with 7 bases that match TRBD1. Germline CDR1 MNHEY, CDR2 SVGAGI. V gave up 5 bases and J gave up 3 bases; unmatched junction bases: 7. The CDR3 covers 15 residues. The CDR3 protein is CASSAAGQDYNEQFF. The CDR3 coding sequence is TGTGCCAGCAGTGCGGCCGGACAGGACTACAATGAGCAGTTCTTC.

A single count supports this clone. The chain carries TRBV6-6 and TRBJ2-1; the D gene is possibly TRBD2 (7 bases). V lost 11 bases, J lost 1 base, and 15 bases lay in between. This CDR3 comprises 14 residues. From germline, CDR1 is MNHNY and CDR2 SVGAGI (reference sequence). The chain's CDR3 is CALWGGGSYNEQFF. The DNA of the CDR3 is TGTGCCCTGTGGGGGGGCGGATCCTACAATGAGCAGTTCTTC.

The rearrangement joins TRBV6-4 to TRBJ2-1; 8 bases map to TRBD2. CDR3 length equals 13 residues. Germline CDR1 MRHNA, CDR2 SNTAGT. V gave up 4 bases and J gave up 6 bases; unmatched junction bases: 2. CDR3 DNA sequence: TGTGCCAGCAGTGCAGCGGGAGCCAATGAGCAGTTCTTC. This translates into CASSAAGANEQFF.

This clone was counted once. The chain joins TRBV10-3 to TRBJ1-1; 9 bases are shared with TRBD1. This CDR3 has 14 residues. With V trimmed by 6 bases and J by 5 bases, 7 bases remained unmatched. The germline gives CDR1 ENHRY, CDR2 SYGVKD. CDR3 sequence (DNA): TGTGCCATCAGAATCCGGGACAGGGCTACTGAAGCTTTCTTT. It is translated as CAIRIRDRATEAFF.

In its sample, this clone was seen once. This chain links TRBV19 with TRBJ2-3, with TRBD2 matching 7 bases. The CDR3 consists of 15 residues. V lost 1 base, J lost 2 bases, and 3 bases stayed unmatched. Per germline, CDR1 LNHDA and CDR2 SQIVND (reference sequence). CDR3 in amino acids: CASSIGGGTTDTQYF. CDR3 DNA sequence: TGTGCCAGTAGTATAGGGGGGGGTACCACAGATACGCAGTATTTT.

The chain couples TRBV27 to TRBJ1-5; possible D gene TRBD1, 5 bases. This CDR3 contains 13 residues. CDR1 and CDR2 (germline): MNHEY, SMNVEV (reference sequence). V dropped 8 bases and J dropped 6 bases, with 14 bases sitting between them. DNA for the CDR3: TGTGCCAGCGGACGGACGGGACGTCAGCCCCAGCATTTT. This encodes CASGRTGRQPQHF.

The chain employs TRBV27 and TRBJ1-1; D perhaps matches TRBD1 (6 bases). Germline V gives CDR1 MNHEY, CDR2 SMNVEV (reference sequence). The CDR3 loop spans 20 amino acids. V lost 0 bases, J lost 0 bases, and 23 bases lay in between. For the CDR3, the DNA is TGTGCCAGCAGTTTATCGGGGGCCCCGACCGACAGATCCGTGAACACTGAAGCTTTCTTT. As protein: CASSLSGAPTDRSVNTEAFF.

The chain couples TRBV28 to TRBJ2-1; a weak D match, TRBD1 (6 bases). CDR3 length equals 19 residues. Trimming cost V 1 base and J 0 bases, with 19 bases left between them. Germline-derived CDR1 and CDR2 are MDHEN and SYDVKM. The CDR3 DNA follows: TGTGCCAGCAGTTTATTCCGTTCCCCAGGGGTTAGCTCCTACAATGAGCAGTTCTTC. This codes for CASSLFRSPGVSSYNEQFF. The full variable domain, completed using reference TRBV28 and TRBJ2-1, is DVKVTQSSRYLVKRTGEKVFLECVQDMDHENMFWYRQDPGLGLRLIYFSYDVKMKEKGDIPEGYSVSREKKERFSLILESASTNQTSMYLCASSLFRSPGVSSYNEQFFGPGTRLTVL.

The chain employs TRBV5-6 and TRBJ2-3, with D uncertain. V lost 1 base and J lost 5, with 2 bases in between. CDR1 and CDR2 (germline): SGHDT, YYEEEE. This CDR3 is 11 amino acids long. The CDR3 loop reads CASSLRDTQYF. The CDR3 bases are TGTGCCAGCAGCTTGAGAGATACGCAGTATTTT.

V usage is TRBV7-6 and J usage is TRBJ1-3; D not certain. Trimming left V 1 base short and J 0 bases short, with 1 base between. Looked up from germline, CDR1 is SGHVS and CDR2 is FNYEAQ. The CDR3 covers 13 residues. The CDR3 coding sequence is TGTGCCAGCAGCTTAGACTCTGGAAACACCATATATTTT. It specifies CASSLDSGNTIYF.

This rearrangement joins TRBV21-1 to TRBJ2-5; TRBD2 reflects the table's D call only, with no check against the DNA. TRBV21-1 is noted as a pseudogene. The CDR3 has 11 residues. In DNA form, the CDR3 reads TGTGCCCCAGAGGGTTGGCAGACCCAGTACTTC. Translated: CAPEGWQTQYF.

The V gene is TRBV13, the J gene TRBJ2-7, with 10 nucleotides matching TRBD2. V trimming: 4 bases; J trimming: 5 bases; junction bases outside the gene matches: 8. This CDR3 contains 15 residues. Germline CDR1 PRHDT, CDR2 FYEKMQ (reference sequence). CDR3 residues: CASSSQSGGADEQYF. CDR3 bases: TGTGCCAGCAGCTCACAGAGCGGGGGGGCTGACGAGCAGTACTTC.

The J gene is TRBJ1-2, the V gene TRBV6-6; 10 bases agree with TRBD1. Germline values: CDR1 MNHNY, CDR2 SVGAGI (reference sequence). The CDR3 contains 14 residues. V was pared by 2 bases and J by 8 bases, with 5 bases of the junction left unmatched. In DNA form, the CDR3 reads TGTGCCAGCAGTTACGACAGGGGGCGGAAAGGCTACACCTTC. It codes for CASSYDRGRKGYTF.

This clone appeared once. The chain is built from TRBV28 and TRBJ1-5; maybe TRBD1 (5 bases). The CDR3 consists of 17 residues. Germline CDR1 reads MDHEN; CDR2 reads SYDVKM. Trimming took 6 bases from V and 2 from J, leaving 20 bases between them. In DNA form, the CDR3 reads TGTGCCAGCAGACCCTTGGGGGGAGGGGTTGGCAATCAGCCCCAGCATTTT. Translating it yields CASRPLGGGVGNQPQHF.

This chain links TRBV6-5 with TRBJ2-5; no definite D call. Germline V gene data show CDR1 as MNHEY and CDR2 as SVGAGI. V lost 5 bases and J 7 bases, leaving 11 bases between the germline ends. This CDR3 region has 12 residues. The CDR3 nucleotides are TGTGCCAGCAGTGAAGCTTGGTGGACCCAGTACTTC. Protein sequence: CASSEAWWTQYF.

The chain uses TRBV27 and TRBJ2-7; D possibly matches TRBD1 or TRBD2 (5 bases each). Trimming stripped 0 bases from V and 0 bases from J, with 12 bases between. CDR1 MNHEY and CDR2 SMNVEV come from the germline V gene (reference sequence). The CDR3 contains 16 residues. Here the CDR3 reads CASSLSGESLSYEQYF. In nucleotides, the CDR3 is TGTGCCAGCAGTTTATCGGGGGAATCCCTCTCCTACGAGCAGTACTTC.

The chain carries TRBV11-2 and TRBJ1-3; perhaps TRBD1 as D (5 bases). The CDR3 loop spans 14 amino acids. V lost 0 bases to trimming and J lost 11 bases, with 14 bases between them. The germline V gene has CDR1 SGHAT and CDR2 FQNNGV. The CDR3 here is CASSLDRAVWAIYF. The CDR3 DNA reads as TGTGCCAGCAGCTTAGACAGGGCCGTCTGGGCCATATATTTT. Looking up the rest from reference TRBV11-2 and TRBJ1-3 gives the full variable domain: EAGVAQSPRYKIIEKRQSVAFWCNPISGHATLYWYQQILGQGPKLLIQFQNNGVVDDSQLPKDRFSAERLKGVDSTLKIQPAKLEDSAVYLCASSLDRAVWAIYFGEGSWLTVV.